This TCR beta chain was sequenced during a study of graft-versus-host responses after intestinal transplantation. Overall study: The transplants performed in recipients were multivisceral, liver-intestinal, or isolated intestinal. Every recipient had anti-thymocyte globulin induction and approximately 3 years of tacrolimus plus steroids.

About this clone itself: Antigen unknown.

This CDR3 is 13 amino acids long. CDR1 is SGDLS and CDR2 is YYNGEE in the germline V gene. V lost 4 bases, J lost 8 bases, and 4 bases stayed unmatched. General study findings and limits: Recipient bone marrow held GvH clones, some seen earlier in ileum or blood. Patients who carried graft-donor T cell macrochimerism also had high graft-versus-host to host-versus-graft clonal ratios in their allografts.

Tissue processing of the graft released intraepithelial and lamina propria lymphocytes from it. Libraries were prepared by immunoSEQ multiplex PCR; TCRdb keeps only in-frame clonotypes and omits some of them. The sample gives around 17,000 clones, roughly 82% of which show up once; around 6% is in the top ten. The clonotype was recovered from a human patient who received an intestinal transplant, so some T cells may come from the graft donor. Sequenced material: ileum tissue, taken 17 days after transplant. V gene TRBV9 combines with J gene TRBJ1-2, with 11 bases lining up with TRBD1. In nucleotides, the CDR3 is TGTGCCAGCAGCCTCCGGGACAGGGGGGGCTACACCTTC. Protein sequence: CASSLRDRGGYTF. The full variable domain, completed using reference TRBV9 and TRBJ1-2, is DSGVTQTPKHLITATGQRVTLRCSPRSGDLSVYWYQQSLDQGLQFLIQYYNGEERAKGNILERFSAQQFPDLHSELNLSSLELGDSALYFCASSLRDRGGYTFGSGTRLTVV.